One sample yielded the 5 T cell receptor beta chains listed below, sequenced in a study of technical replicates of blood from a handful of donors. Sequencing used immunoSEQ multiplex PCR; TCRdb keeps in-frame clones, though not all of them. The data hold about 83,000 clones, with approximately 94% observed a single time. The sequenced sample was T cells isolated from PBMCs. All receptors come from a human donor in good health.

This chain links TRBV28 with TRBJ1-2, with 9 bases identical to TRBD1. Germline loops: CDR1 MDHEN, CDR2 SYDVKM. This CDR3 contains 16 residues. V shed 6 bases and J 7 bases; nucleotides not matched to a gene: 15. The CDR3 region is CASSYPPGQGFGGYTF. Here the CDR3 DNA reads TGTGCCAGCAGCTACCCTCCGGGACAGGGATTCGGTGGCTACACCTTC.

The chain employs TRBV27 and TRBJ2-1; TRBD1 is a possible D gene (6 bases). The CDR3 runs to 15 residues. Germline V CDR1 and CDR2: MNHEY, SMNVEV (reference sequence). Trimming took off 2 bases at V and 1 base at J, with 9 bases between the two ends. CDR3 sequence: CASSLKDSSYNEQFF. The CDR3 nucleotides read TGTGCCAGCAGTTTAAAGGACAGTTCCTACAATGAGCAGTTCTTC.

The chain uses TRBV25-1 and TRBJ1-2; a weak D match, TRBD1 (6 bases). Germline V gene data show CDR1 as MGHDK and CDR2 as SYGVNS. Trimming took 0 bases from V and 10 from J, leaving 12 bases between them. CDR3 length: 13 amino acids. The CDR3, as DNA: TGTGCCAGCAGTGAATACGGGGGGCAGGCCTACACCTTC. Protein: CASSEYGGQAYTF.

The chain is built from TRBV11-3 and TRBJ1-1; D is unclear. The CDR3 is made up of 13 amino acids. The germline gives CDR1 SGHNT, CDR2 YENEEA. V lost 2 bases, J lost 1 base, and 5 bases lay in between. The CDR3 DNA follows: TGTGCCAGCAGCTTACAAGCGAACACTGAAGCTTTCTTT. As protein: CASSLQANTEAFF.

This chain uses TRBV4-1 with TRBJ1-5, with D hard to call. Germline V gene lookup returns CDR1 MGHRA and CDR2 YSYEKL. The CDR3 covers 13 residues. V lost 0 bases and J 7 bases, leaving 7 bases between the germline ends. The CDR3 nucleotides are TGCGCCAGCAGCCAAGATCTTGGCCAGCCCCAGCATTTT. This codes for CASSQDLGQPQHF.